These 20 T cell receptor beta chains came from one sample sequenced in a study of blood T cell repertoires in COVID-19. Method: immunoSEQ multiplex PCR; TCRdb's copy keeps in-frame clones and lacks some. The top ten clones hold approximately 2.5% of a sample with around 150,000 clones, about nine tenths of them seen once. Sequenced input: peripheral blood. The receptors derive from a human donor with COVID-19, enrolled during active disease. The donor label of this sample is uncertain.

This chain links TRBV11-3 with TRBJ2-3; 11 bases are a match to TRBD2. Germline-derived CDR1 and CDR2 are SGHNT and YENEEA. The V segment lost 5 bases and the J segment 3 bases; nucleotides outside the gene matches: 13. This CDR3 comprises 18 residues. CDR3 nucleotide sequence: TGTGCCAGCAGCCCCGGACCCGTACTAGCGGGGGTTACAGATACGCAGTATTTT. Its translation is CASSPGPVLAGVTDTQYF.

The chain joins TRBV2 to TRBJ2-6; TRBD1 matches 8 bases. CDR3 length: 15 amino acids. Germline V gene lookup returns CDR1 SNHLY and CDR2 FYNNEI. The ends lost 6 bases at V and 2 bases at J; junction bases unmatched: 3. In DNA, the CDR3 is TGTGCCAGCAGAGGGGGACAGGCTGGGGCCAACGTCCTGACTTTC. Translated, it gives CASRGGQAGANVLTF. Filled out from reference TRBV2 and TRBJ2-6, the complete variable domain reads EPEVTQTPSHQVTQMGQEVILRCVPISNHLYFYWYRQILGQKVEFLVSFYNNEISEKSEIFDDQFSVERPDGSNFTLKIRSTKLEDSAMYFCASRGGQAGANVLTFGAGSRLTVL.

This chain uses TRBV20-1 with TRBJ2-7; possible D gene TRBD2, 6 bases. This CDR3 has 12 residues. The V end was cut by 3 bases, the J end by 3 bases, with 9 bases between. Germline V gene data show CDR1 as DFQATT and CDR2 as SNEGSKA (reference sequence). The CDR3 DNA sequence: TGCAGTGCTAGTGCGGGGATCTACGAGCAGTACTTC. Its translation: CSASAGIYEQYF.

The chain joins TRBV24-1 to TRBJ1-4; TRBD1 matches at 8 bases. The CDR3 is 16 residues long. The germline CDR1 and CDR2 sequences are KGHDR and SFDVKD. After removal of 4 bases from V and 5 bases from J, the junction contained 8 bases not matched to a gene. The CDR3 bases are TGTGCCACCAGTGACGCCGGGACAGGAGCGAATGAAAAACTGTTTTTT. Amino acid sequence: CATSDAGTGANEKLFF.

The rearrangement joins TRBV2 to TRBJ2-5, with a possible D match to TRBD2 (7 bases). CDR3 size: 12 residues. Germline CDR1 SNHLY, CDR2 FYNNEI. Trimming stripped 7 bases from V and 5 bases from J, with 11 bases between. DNA of the CDR3: TGTGCCAGCAAGGGGGGGCATGAGACCCAGTACTTC. It encodes CASKGGHETQYF.

This chain links TRBV11-2 with TRBJ1-1; TRBD1 might be the D (6 bases). The germline CDR1 and CDR2 sequences are SGHAT and FQNNGV. Trimming took off 4 bases at V and 7 bases at J, with 16 bases between the two ends. This CDR3 contains 14 residues. CDR3 region: CASSYRDTSIEAFF. The CDR3 region has the DNA TGTGCCAGCAGCTATCGGGACACCTCTATTGAAGCTTTCTTT.

The J gene is TRBJ2-1, the V gene TRBV2, with 7 nucleotides matching TRBD1. V was pared by 7 bases and J by 2 bases, with 11 bases of the junction left unmatched. Looked up from germline, CDR1 is SNHLY and CDR2 is FYNNEI. The CDR3 runs 16 residues. CDR3 in DNA: TGTGCCAGCACTCCGGCCGGTGACAGGGCCTACAATGAGCAGTTCTTC. Translating gives CASTPAGDRAYNEQFF.

The chain uses TRBV19 and TRBJ2-5; 10 bases map to TRBD2. The CDR3 totals 15 residues. J was trimmed by 5 bases and V by 5 bases; bases with no gene match: 8. Germline V lookup: CDR1 LNHDA, CDR2 SQIVND (reference sequence). The CDR3 DNA reads as TGTGCCAGTAGTTCCAGCGGGAGGGAGGGCGAGACCCAGTACTTC. Protein product: CASSSSGREGETQYF.

The V gene is TRBV20-1, the J gene TRBJ2-6; D might be TRBD2 (5 bases). The CDR3 has 15 amino acids. The germline gives CDR1 DFQATT, CDR2 SNEGSKA (reference sequence). Trimming left V 3 bases short and J 4 bases short, with 13 bases between. This CDR3 is CSASGSGFGANVLTF. CDR3 bases: TGCAGTGCTAGTGGGTCGGGGTTCGGGGCCAACGTCCTGACTTTC.

The V and J genes are TRBV5-1 and TRBJ2-5, with 15 bases aligning to TRBD2. The junction had 8 bases not matched to a gene; V was cut back by 0 bases and J by 5 bases. Germline CDR1 reads SGHRS; CDR2 reads YFSETQ. This CDR3 is 18 amino acids long. In DNA, the CDR3 is TGCGCCAGCAGCTTGGGAGGGACTAGCGGGGGGCCAGAGGAGACCCAGTACTTC. As protein: CASSLGGTSGGPEETQYF.

This clone was observed a few times. The chain combines TRBV13 with TRBJ2-7, with TRBD1 matching over 7 bases. Trimming cost V 3 bases and J 5 bases; bases outside gene matches: 10. Germline-derived CDR1 and CDR2 are PRHDT and FYEKMQ (reference sequence). The CDR3 sequence is 15 residues long. CDR3 region: CASSLAGGRIHEQYF. The CDR3 nucleotides read TGTGCCAGCAGCTTGGCAGGGGGTAGGATCCACGAGCAGTACTTC.

The J gene is TRBJ1-3, the V gene TRBV7-2, with 10 nucleotides matching TRBD1. V was pared by 1 base and J by 0 bases, with 6 bases of the junction left unmatched. This CDR3 is 18 amino acids long. CDR1 is SGHTA and CDR2 is FQGNSA in the germline V gene. The CDR3 DNA sequence: TGTGCCAGCAGCTTAGTAGGGGGACAGGGGAACTCTGGAAACACCATATATTTT. This codes for CASSLVGGQGNSGNTIYF.

This sequence joins TRBV3-1 (or the pseudogene TRBV3-2) and TRBJ2-7, with 14 nucleotides matching TRBD2. CDR1 and CDR2 (germline): LGHDT, YNNKEL (reference sequence). The CDR3 totals 16 residues. V was clipped by 4 bases and J by 4 bases; unmatched bases: 6. As DNA, the CDR3 is TGTGCCAGCAGCCCCCTAGGGACTAGCGGGAGTTACGAGCAGTACTTC. It encodes CASSPLGTSGSYEQYF.

The chain couples TRBV6-1 to TRBJ1-4, with unresolved D. CDR1 and CDR2 from the germline V gene are MNHNS and SASEGT. The CDR3 covers 13 residues. Between the trimmed V and J ends, which lost 2 bases and 8 bases, there was a span of 9 bases. The CDR3 nucleotides are TGTGCCAGCAGTGAAATAAGGGAGGAAAAACTGTTTTTT. Amino acids: CASSEIREEKLFF.

This clone was picked up a small number of times. CDR3: CASSPNPGDGYTF. CDR3 bases: TGTGCCAGCAGCCCCAACCCCGGGGATGGCTACACCTTC. The J gene is TRBJ1-2, the V gene TRBV28, with D hard to call. Germline V gives CDR1 MDHEN, CDR2 SYDVKM. The CDR3 has 13 residues. With 6 bases removed from V and 6 bases from J, the gap between germline ends came to 14 bases.

V usage is TRBV27 and J usage is TRBJ1-4, with 8 nucleotides matching TRBD1. The germline V gene encodes CDR1 MNHEY and CDR2 SMNVEV (reference sequence). This CDR3 is built from 14 residues. The ends lost 6 bases at V and 6 bases at J; junction bases unmatched: 6. Written as DNA, the CDR3 is TGTGCCAGCAGATCTACAGGGGGAGATGAAAAACTGTTTTTT. Residues: CASRSTGGDEKLFF.

The chain's CDR3 is CASSVYQGARPETQYF. The DNA of the CDR3 is TGTGCCAGCAGCGTATACCAGGGGGCCCGACCGGAGACCCAGTACTTC. The gene calls are TRBV9 and TRBJ2-5; TRBD1 matches 8 bases. The V and J ends lost 1 base and 5 bases, in that order; junction bases with no gene match: 10. CDR1 is SGDLS and CDR2 is YYNGEE in the germline V gene. There are 16 residues in the CDR3.

This clone was recorded a few times. The chain couples TRBV5-5 to TRBJ1-4; 8 bases agree with TRBD1. CDR1 is SGHKS, CDR2 YYEKEE, per germline (reference sequence). J was trimmed by 11 bases and V by 3 bases; bases with no gene match: 15. The CDR3 totals 16 residues. The CDR3 loop reads CASSSLRGQGLLKLFF. For the CDR3, the DNA is TGTGCCAGCAGCTCCCTCCGTGGACAGGGACTGTTGAAACTGTTTTTT.

The V and J genes are TRBV10-3 and TRBJ2-2; 7 bases are a match to TRBD1. V gave up 10 bases and J gave up 4 bases; unmatched junction bases: 3. Per the germline V gene, CDR1 is ENHRY and CDR2 is SYGVKD. The CDR3 consists of 12 residues. The DNA of the CDR3 is TGTGCCAGTGGACAGGCCACCGGGGAGCTGTTTTTT. It specifies CASGQATGELFF.

V and J are TRBV7-3 and TRBJ2-5; D gene unclear. Per the germline V gene, CDR1 is SGHTA and CDR2 is FQGTGA. The V end was cut by 3 bases, the J end by 1 base, with 12 bases between. The CDR3 runs to 15 residues. Here the CDR3 reads CASSLNGAPQETQYF. The CDR3 coding sequence is TGTGCCAGCAGCTTGAATGGAGCGCCCCAAGAGACCCAGTACTTC.